A selection of T cell receptor beta chains follows, all from one sample in a study of Ad26.COV2.S vaccination and SARS-CoV-2 variants. Method: immunoSEQ multiplex PCR; TCRdb's copy keeps in-frame clones and lacks some. The sample has 250,000 to 300,000 clones, approximately 87% seen once; the top ten hold approximately 3.4%. The sample in question was peripheral blood, obtained in a trial of Ad26.COV2.S vaccine versus placebo. Receptor source: a person aged 18-65 years who received the Ad26.COV2.S COVID-19 vaccine or a placebo. CDR3s leave out the opening cysteine and the closing phenylalanine or tryptophan. Clone size is not always given. Where it is, it says once, few, many or a class for expanded clones.

TRBV5-4	TRBJ2-1	-	ASSFLFTAISYNEQF
TRBV6-4	TRBJ2-3	-	ASRTPPRTDTQY
TRBV19	TRBJ2-7	-	ASGTELSYEQY
TRBV18	TRBJ1-1	-	ASSLRETANTEAF
TRBV28	TRBJ1-3	-	ASNFETARSSGNTIY
TRBV4-1	TRBJ2-1	-	ASSQEGRNSYNEQF
TRBV28	TRBJ2-7	few	ASSPWTGSYEQY
TRBV12-3/TRBV12-4	TRBJ2-1	-	ASSLRKLNEQF
TRBV19	TRBJ1-1	few	ASSIHRGTRYTEAF
TRBV30	TRBJ1-2	-	AWGTRDSSYT
TRBV5-1	TRBJ1-5	-	ASRLDTSSNQPQH
TRBV18	TRBJ2-4	-	ASSPGQRLAKNIQY
TRBV11-2	TRBJ2-7	-	ASSFPTSGRTYEQY
TRBV2	TRBJ2-2	-	ASSAWASGYTGELF
TRBV5-6	TRBJ1-4	-	ASSFIATNEKLF
TRBV25-1	TRBJ2-1	-	ASGGGLLGNNEQF
TRBV6-5	TRBJ1-6	-	AVSVGRINSPLH
TRBV2	TRBJ1-1	-	ASRGVPRKTRDTEAF
TRBV9	TRBJ1-1	few	ASSFGDGTEAF
TRBV7-3	TRBJ2-6	-	ASSQRPGVLAGANVLT
TRBV11-3	TRBJ2-1	-	ASSLDARTSRQF
TRBV7-8	TRBJ1-1	-	ASSLSLANTEAF